This TCR beta chain was captured by sequencing in a study of vaccination effects on CD4 cells after COVID-19. Points from the study as a whole: The study enrolled few convalescent patients and sampled no early post-infection timepoints.

This CDR3 has 15 amino acids. V was clipped by 4 bases and J by 2 bases; unmatched bases: 5. Germline CDR1 is SGHNT and CDR2 is YYREEE (reference sequence). The data were produced by immunoSEQ multiplex PCR, yet TCRdb's version contains in-frame clones alone and is incomplete. The sample records 70,000 or so clones, under 85% being singletons. On this clone: The antigen is undetermined.

Antigen-specific CD4+ T cells were expanded (with viral peptide pools) by the ViraFEST assay ahead of sequencing. Following 10 days of culture, CD4+ T cells were isolated. Infection dated between March and December 2020, before the Alpha, Beta and Delta variants reached the United States. Cultivation was performed at more than 1.5 million PBMC per well with about 9.6 IU/ml IL-2 and 10 ug/ml peptides added. The V gene is TRBV5-4, the J gene TRBJ1-4, with TRBD1 identical over 7 bases. The sequence derives from a human donor who had a prior SARS-CoV-2 infection. Material: CD4+ T cells from PBMCs cultured with HIV peptides, obtained before COVID-19 vaccination. As to subset: HIV-1 Nef peptide pool negative control/reference culture. CDR3: CASSQNRGTNEKLFF. CDR3 bases: TGTGCCAGCAGCCAGAACAGGGGTACTAATGAAAAACTGTTTTTT.